This T cell receptor beta chain was obtained from a study of regulatory T cells in long-lasting Graves disease listed by TCRdb under 2021. For context, the study as a whole: Antithyroid drugs had been taken for less than 3 months by newly diagnosed Graves' disease patients. Persistent Graves' disease patients were compared with newly diagnosed Graves' disease patients by peripheral blood TCR sequencing and RNA sequencing. The study took place in China and was registered as a clinical trial. A total of around 35 samples underwent TCR sequencing, from roughly 13 patients with persistent Graves' disease and 20 or so patients with newly diagnosed Graves' disease. Results the study describes overall, beyond this receptor: TRBV28, TRBJ1-2 and TRBJ2-5 were preferentially used in persistent disease, while TRBV20-1 and TRBJ2-1 were favored in newly diagnosed disease. Only peripheral blood was studied, because thyroid tissue, the primary lesion, was inaccessible. More public clonotypes were shared among persistent patients (fewer than 3,000) than among newly diagnosed patients (just under 1,000). Compared with newly diagnosed patients, patients with persistent Graves' disease had lower TCR Shannon entropy and fewer highly expanded clones, which suggests clonal expansion. The small sample size was acknowledged by the authors as a limitation that may reduce accuracy. Sequencing and analysis were limited to the TCR beta chain.

What the time point label conveys for this sample: newly diagnosed GD, antithyroid drugs for less than 3 months. For both TCR sequencing and RNA sequencing, RNA was extracted from PBMCs using TRIzol. The diagnosis of Graves' disease followed American Thyroid Association guidelines. Patients were recruited from an endocrinology department in Xi'an, China. Each patient gave approximately 9 milliliters of peripheral blood, collected in an EDTA anticoagulant tube. Ficoll Paque Plus density gradient separation was used to isolate PBMCs, and no further T cell sorting was done. An Agilent 2100 Bioanalyzer and agarose gel were used to assess RNA quality, and a NanoDrop 2000 was used to measure RNA concentration. Library prep was done by multiplex PCR. The instrument was an Illumina HiSeq 4000. iRepertoire HTBI primers and Arm-PCR amplification of CDR3 regions were used to construct TCR beta libraries. Before sequencing, the PCR products went through gel purification. In the original analysis: A total of fewer than 70 TRBV and under 15 TRBJ segments were identified across samples and were used for gene usage analysis of CDR3 amino acid clonotypes. Filtered high-quality paired reads were merged into contigs using COPE and FqMerger. Contigs were aligned with BLAST to IMGT TRBV, TRBD and TRBJ reference genes, and CDR3 was defined per IMGT. Any clonotype with a frequency above 0.1% was classified as a highly expanded clone. Repertoire diversity was measured by Shannon entropy, and V-J evenness by the Gini coefficient. A clonotype was considered public if more than one individual shared it. TCRdb's own reprocessing of the public reads used fastp at Q25 and MiXCR and kept productive beta chains. Each entry merges the rows of one CDR3 protein and shows their most common DNA and genes. The V and J calls follow TCRdb's processing rather than the paper's. Within this sample are approximately 400,000 distinct CDR3 sequences, with 14% to 15% of them counted one time only. Of the sample, over 15% falls within the top ten clones.

CDR1 SGHDT and CDR2 YYEEEE were looked up in the germline V gene. Compared with germline, V lacks 2 bases and J lacks 8 bases; bases without a gene match: 13. The CDR3, cysteine through phenylalanine, is 16 amino acids long. Here the CDR3 DNA is all that survives: 48 bases in frame from base 1. This clonotype has ten or more counts. Its antigen is currently not known. No base quality information exists; no much larger clone differs at one position. The sample was also linked to a second study, of T cells in Graves' hyperthyroidism and ophthalmopathy. From that second study: Stable Graves' hyperthyroidism was defined as no progression to ophthalmopathy during 18 months of follow-up. Hyperthyroidism patients were aged 18 to 65 years and newly diagnosed, with disease duration of less than 2 months. Exclusion was applied to patients with uncontrolled infections, other autoimmune diseases, pregnancy or lactation. Diagnoses were based on clinical symptoms, serum thyroxine and TRAb, thyroid ultrasound and orbital computed tomography. The first round of RT-PCR for the TCR CDR3 was performed with the HTBI primer set and the Qiagen OneStep RT-PCR kit. Most expanded thyroid clonotypes (frequency above 0.001) were also detected in blood, a finding suggesting that blood repertoires may reflect thyroid immune responses. Ophthalmopathy was separated from stable hyperthyroidism by a 13 V-J signature model, with 85% to 90% sensitivity and about 81% specificity obtained in cross-validation and 80%/75% obtained in testing. In validation, progression to ophthalmopathy was predicted by the model with nearly 71% sensitivity and nearly 75% specificity, a median of approximately 6.5 months before onset. A discovery cohort of about 95 patients, about 40 with Graves' ophthalmopathy and 57 with stable Graves' hyperthyroidism, was used to find distinguishing TCR V-J signatures. Prospective prediction of ophthalmopathy was tested in an independent validation cohort of 18 to 20 hyperthyroidism patients and approximately 17 patients who later progressed to ophthalmopathy. The approximately 100 discovery patients were randomly split 7:3 into training and test sets. The study also compared thyroid tissue and blood T-cell repertoires from a handful of Graves' hyperthyroidism patients. Following sampling, methimazole starting at 30 mg daily was given to hyperthyroidism patients, and high-dose intravenous methylprednisolone was given to ophthalmopathy patients. A second multiplex PCR round built the libraries, followed by size selection and purification. Sequencing of the libraries was done on an Illumina HiSeq2000 using paired-end 100 bp reads. Raw data were processed with SOAPnuke, discarding reads with adapters, uncalled bases, mean Phred below 15, or no exact constant-primer or identifier match. High-quality paired reads were merged with COPE v1.2.5, and unique nucleotide sequences were defined as clonotypes. MiTCR v1.1 was used to align clonotypes to the IMGT TRBV, TRBD and TRBJ reference segments. The analysis was restricted to V-J combinations with a frequency above 0.0001, which together covered roughly 99% of the repertoires. A TCS score was defined as the ratio between F50 (clonal expansion) and ExV (chaos), using BLOSUM62-based TCRdist between CDR3 peptides within each V-J. Welch's t-statistics and random forest reduced 514 V-J features to some 14, which were used in a naive Bayes classifier (R e1071). No statistical method was used to fix the sample size in advance, and group allocation was not hidden from the investigators. The paper describes TCR Vbeta CDR3 sequencing of 130 to 150 peripheral blood samples, made up of some 40 ophthalmopathy patients, around 78 hyperthyroidism patients and about 17 progressor patients.

This chain joins TRBV5-6 to TRBJ1-2, and TRBD1 aligns with 9 junction nucleotides. This TCR was sampled from a woman aged 30 to 39 with Graves disease. Donor details come from another sample of the same person, matched by shared clones. Specimen: peripheral blood mononuclear cells (PBMCs), collected at new diagnosis, from a patient treated with antithyroid drugs. This receptor carries the CDR3 CASSFGTGTNYGGYTF. Read as DNA, the sequence is TGTGCCAGCAGCTTTGGGACAGGGACTAACTATGGCGGCTACACCTTC.